This record concerns one T cell receptor beta chain sequence. This sample is part of a study of blood T cell repertoires in COVID-19. Study information: From T cells, B-cell-depleted T cells, or PBMCs came the material, which was cDNA or gDNA.

In the original workflow: Amplified reference gene primers provided the basis for estimating nucleated cell counts. The table came from immunoSEQ multiplex PCR; TCRdb's copy has only in-frame clones and leaves some out. V and J calls and clone size are copied from that table; D and trimming were computed from the DNA. The repertoire has fewer than 350,000 clones, less than 95% of them found once; the top ten carry roughly 2.9%. Assignments of participants to cohorts depended upon their own reported clinical history. Someone with COVID-19 had been met by exposed participants within 2 weeks before study entry. The CDR3 extends over 15 amino acids. Germline CDR1 KGHSH, CDR2 LQKENI. V gave up 4 bases and J gave up 6 bases; unmatched junction bases: 5.

Specimen: PBMCs or T cells enriched from blood (not recorded which). This receptor was taken from a man aged 35 to 55 who had been exposed to COVID-19. This rearrangement joins TRBV18 to TRBJ2-3, with 12 positions matching TRBD2. The CDR3 here is CASSRSSGRGDTQYF. In nucleotides, the CDR3 is TGTGCCAGCTCACGTTCTAGCGGGAGGGGCGATACGCAGTATTTT.